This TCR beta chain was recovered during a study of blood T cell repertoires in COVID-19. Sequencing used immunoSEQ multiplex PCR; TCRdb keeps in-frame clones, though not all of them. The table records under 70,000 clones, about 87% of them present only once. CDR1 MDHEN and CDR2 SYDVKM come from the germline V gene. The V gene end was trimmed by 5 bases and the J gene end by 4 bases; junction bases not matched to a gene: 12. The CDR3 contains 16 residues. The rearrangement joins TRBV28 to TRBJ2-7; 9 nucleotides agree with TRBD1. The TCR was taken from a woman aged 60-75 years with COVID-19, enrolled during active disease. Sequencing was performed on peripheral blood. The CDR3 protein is CASSTIPGQGIYEQYF. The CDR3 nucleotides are TGTGCCAGCAGTACCATACCGGGACAGGGTATTTACGAGCAGTACTTC.